The 5 T cell receptor beta chains in this list originate from one sample, sequenced in a study of T cell responses to AZD1222 COVID-19 vaccine. Generated by immunoSEQ multiplex PCR, the TCRdb table keeps only in-frame clones and is missing some. The sample lists under 45,000 clones; about 89% were seen once. This sample comprised peripheral blood, obtained on day 0 of AZD1222 vaccination. The receptors come from an adult in good health.

This chain uses TRBV3-1 (or the pseudogene TRBV3-2) with TRBJ1-2; 11 bases fit TRBD1. The CDR3 loop spans 15 amino acids. J was trimmed by 4 bases and V by 2 bases; bases with no gene match: 3. Germline V CDR1 and CDR2: LGHDT, YNNKEL (reference sequence). The CDR3 DNA sequence: TGTGCCAGCAGCCAACCCGGGACAGGGGGCTATGGCTACACCTTC. Protein sequence: CASSQPGTGGYGYTF.

CDR3 DNA sequence: TGTGCCAGCAGCCAAGGGGGACCCCTGCAAGAAAAACTGTTTTTT. This translates into CASSQGGPLQEKLFF. The chain carries TRBV3-1 (or the pseudogene TRBV3-2) and TRBJ1-4, with D perhaps matching TRBD1 (5 bases). The CDR3 runs to 15 residues. Germline-derived CDR1 and CDR2 are LGHDT and YNNKEL (reference sequence). Trimming took off 1 base at V and 8 bases at J, with 14 bases between the two ends.

The chain joins TRBV7-8 to TRBJ1-5; D may be TRBD1 (5 bases). Germline CDR1 SGHVS, CDR2 FQNEAQ. Trimming took 0 bases from V and 4 from J, leaving 7 bases between them. The CDR3 contains 14 residues. The CDR3 DNA reads TGTGCCAGCAGCTTAGCGGGGGGGAATCAGCCCCAGCATTTT. Protein product: CASSLAGGNQPQHF.

V is TRBV6-6 and J is TRBJ2-2, with D tentatively TRBD2 (6 bases). Germline CDR1 and CDR2: MNHNY and SVGAGI (reference sequence). With 11 bases removed from V and 3 bases from J, the gap between germline ends came to 13 bases. The CDR3 is made up of 13 amino acids. CDR3 DNA sequence: TGTGCCGGGAGGAGGGATGACACCGGGGAGCTGTTTTTT. Protein: CAGRRDDTGELFF.

The gene calls are TRBV7-2 and TRBJ2-1; TRBD2 matches 11 bases. The V gene's germline CDR1 is SGHTA and CDR2 FQGNSA. V lost 2 bases to trimming and J lost 0 bases; unmatched junction nucleotides: 9. This CDR3 region has 19 residues. The CDR3 DNA reads as TGTGCCAGCAGCTTAATGGGACTAGCGGTTCCTAGCTCCTACAATGAGCAGTTCTTC. It specifies CASSLMGLAVPSSYNEQFF.